A selection of T cell receptor beta chains follows, all from one sample in a study of blood T cell repertoires in COVID-19. The protocol was immunoSEQ multiplex PCR, while the TCRdb copy is restricted to in-frame clones and leaves out a portion. The sample includes 110,000 or so clones, 90% of them seen just once. Input material: peripheral blood. The origin of the receptors is a human donor in a cohort sampled during active COVID-19. CDR3s include the opening cysteine and the closing phenylalanine or tryptophan. The D gene is left open where the match is weak. Expanded clones are given a class, and other clones once, few, many or no size at all.

CDR3 protein,CDR3 DNA,V gene,clone size,J gene,D gene
CASSLGDRASYTF,TGTGCCAGCAGCTTAGGGGACAGGGCCTCCTACACCTTC,TRBV5-4,few,TRBJ1-2,TRBD1
CASSIRLAGGLFGELFF,TGTGCCAGCAGTATCCGACTAGCGGGGGGGCTCTTCGGGGAGCTGTTTTTT,TRBV27,NA,TRBJ2-2,TRBD2
CSASVRVGSSNEQYF,TGCAGTGCTAGTGTGAGAGTTGGTAGTTCGAACGAGCAGTACTTC,TRBV20-1,NA,TRBJ2-7,NA
CASSEALRGRETQYF,TGTGCCAGCAGTGAAGCCCTTCGGGGGAGGGAGACCCAGTACTTC,TRBV6-1,few,TRBJ2-5,NA
CASSPGLAGTDTQYF,TGCGCCAGCAGCCCAGGACTAGCGGGCACAGATACGCAGTATTTT,TRBV5-1,NA,TRBJ2-3,TRBD2
CASTPPGTGANVLTF,TGTGCCAGCACCCCACCGGGGACTGGGGCCAACGTCCTGACTTTC,TRBV7-9,NA,TRBJ2-6,NA
CASSVGTSGSPRFF,TGTGCCAGCAGCGTAGGGACTAGCGGGAGCCCTCGGTTCTTC,TRBV9,NA,TRBJ2-1,TRBD2
CASSVGAREKLFF,TGTGCCAGTAGTGTGGGGGCGAGAGAAAAACTGTTTTTT,TRBV19,NA,TRBJ1-4,NA
CASSHDREAFF,TGTGCCAGCAGCCACGACAGAGAAGCTTTCTTT,TRBV27,NA,TRBJ1-1,NA
CASSFGSGADSPLHF,TGTGCCAGCAGTTTTGGTTCTGGGGCAGATTCACCCCTCCACTTT,TRBV27,NA,TRBJ1-6,NA
CASNLGGNTGELFF,TGTGCCTCGAACCTGGGGGGGAACACCGGGGAGCTGTTTTTT,TRBV19,NA,TRBJ2-2,NA
CASRGGRAGTDTQYF,TGTGCCAGCAGGGGCGGGAGGGCCGGTACAGATACGCAGTATTTT,TRBV6-6,once,TRBJ2-3,TRBD2
CASSARRGTDTQYF,TGTGCCAGCAGCGCTAGGCGGGGAACAGATACGCAGTATTTT,TRBV9,NA,TRBJ2-3,NA
CASSYARVLRGNQPQHF,TGTGCCAGCAGTTATGCACGGGTTCTTCGTGGCAATCAGCCCCAGCATTTT,TRBV6-2/TRBV6-3,NA,TRBJ1-5,NA
CASSLVPLPRGGTEAFF,TGTGCCAGCAGCTTGGTTCCCCTACCAAGGGGGGGGACTGAAGCTTTCTTT,TRBV5-6,NA,TRBJ1-1,NA
CASSSDWTGNEKLFF,TGTGCCAGCAGTTCCGACTGGACTGGGAATGAAAAACTGTTTTTT,TRBV2,NA,TRBJ1-4,NA
CASSHSGTGVYNEQFF,TGTGCCAGCAGTCACTCCGGGACAGGGGTTTACAATGAGCAGTTCTTC,TRBV28,once,TRBJ2-1,TRBD1
CAIRETASTDTQYF,TGTGCCATCAGAGAGACAGCTAGCACAGATACGCAGTATTTT,TRBV10-3,NA,TRBJ2-3,NA
CASSRDRGYEQYF,TGTGCCAGCTCACGGGACAGGGGCTACGAGCAGTACTTC,TRBV18,NA,TRBJ2-7,TRBD1
CASSGGTGQETQYF,TGTGCCAGCAGCGGGGGGACAGGGCAAGAGACCCAGTACTTC,TRBV5-4,NA,TRBJ2-5,TRBD1
CASSVGGKDNQPQHF,TGTGCCAGCAGCGTAGGAGGGAAAGACAATCAGCCCCAGCATTTT,TRBV9,once,TRBJ1-5,NA
CASSLTGGFRANTQYF,TGTGCCAGCAGCTTAACAGGGGGCTTTAGGGCCAATACGCAGTATTTT,TRBV11-2,NA,TRBJ2-3,TRBD1
CASSVAEGTYEKLFF,TGTGCCAGCAGCGTAGCGGAGGGAACTTATGAAAAACTGTTTTTT,TRBV9,NA,TRBJ1-4,NA
CASTSSGGKETQYF,TGCGCCAGCACCTCTTCCGGGGGTAAAGAGACCCAGTACTTC,TRBV5-1,NA,TRBJ2-5,NA
CAISEPGQGETQYF,TGTGCCATCAGTGAGCCCGGACAGGGAGAGACCCAGTACTTC,TRBV10-3,once,TRBJ2-5,TRBD1
CASSARGGQETQYF,TGCGCCAGCAGCGCTCGGGGGGGCCAAGAGACCCAGTACTTC,TRBV5-1,NA,TRBJ2-5,TRBD2
CASSLGQGRFTGELFF,TGCGCCAGCAGCTTGGGACAGGGAAGGTTCACCGGGGAGCTGTTTTTT,TRBV5-1,NA,TRBJ2-2,TRBD1
CASREPGQGPYEQYF,TGCGCCAGCAGGGAGCCGGGACAGGGACCATACGAGCAGTACTTC,TRBV5-1,NA,TRBJ2-7,TRBD1
CASSSSSYEQYF,TGCGCCAGCAGCTCGTCCTCCTACGAGCAGTACTTC,TRBV5-1,NA,TRBJ2-7,NA
CASSLQWGGGYTF,TGTGCCAGCAGTCTCCAGTGGGGAGGGGGCTACACCTTC,TRBV3-1/TRBV3-2,NA,TRBJ1-2,NA
CASSQDSTSGRISGELFF,TGCGCCAGCAGCCAAGATTCGACTAGCGGGAGAATCAGCGGGGAGCTGTTTTTT,TRBV4-3,NA,TRBJ2-2,TRBD2
CASSLAGTGVYGYTF,TGTGCCAGCAGCTTGGCCGGGACAGGGGTATATGGCTACACCTTC,TRBV7-9,NA,TRBJ1-2,TRBD1
CATRSRGGTGELFF,TGTGCCACCAGATCGAGGGGAGGCACCGGGGAGCTGTTTTTT,TRBV24-1,few,TRBJ2-2,NA
CASSLNGRVSDTQYF,TGTGCCAGCAGCTTAAACGGGAGGGTTTCAGATACGCAGTATTTT,TRBV7-9,NA,TRBJ2-3,TRBD2
CASSWGTGQGGETQYF,TGTGCCAGCAGCTGGGGTACAGGACAGGGAGGAGAGACCCAGTACTTC,TRBV5-5,NA,TRBJ2-5,TRBD1
CASSLEGTPSGELFF,TGTGCCAGCAGCTTAGAAGGGACTCCCAGCGGGGAGCTGTTTTTT,TRBV7-2,NA,TRBJ2-2,NA
CASSRSGLAGGLATYNEQFF,TGCGCCAGCAGCCGCTCGGGACTAGCGGGAGGGCTCGCGACCTACAATGAGCAGTTCTTC,TRBV4-3,NA,TRBJ2-1,TRBD2
CSVELVGQDYNYGYTF,TGCAGCGTTGAACTAGTGGGACAGGACTACAACTATGGCTACACCTTC,TRBV29-1,NA,TRBJ1-2,TRBD1
CASSLTGALQETQYF,TGTGCCAGCAGTTTGACAGGGGCTCTCCAGGAGACCCAGTACTTC,TRBV27,once,TRBJ2-5,TRBD1
CASSLAGPTSRADTQYF,TGTGCCAGCAGCCTCGCGGGACCAACCAGCAGGGCAGATACGCAGTATTTT,TRBV6-2/TRBV6-3,NA,TRBJ2-3,NA
CASTGGNWNTGELFF,TGTGCCAGCACAGGGGGCAATTGGAACACCGGGGAGCTGTTTTTT,TRBV19,NA,TRBJ2-2,TRBD1
CASSQLYQGREQYF,TGTGCCAGCAGCCAACTTTATCAGGGTCGGGAGCAGTACTTC,TRBV4-2,NA,TRBJ2-7,NA
CASSRDRGAYQPQHF,TGTGCCAGCAGTCGGGACAGGGGGGCGTATCAGCCCCAGCATTTT,TRBV11-2,NA,TRBJ1-5,TRBD1
CAISPSASGNPDTQYF,TGTGCCATCAGTCCCTCAGCTAGCGGGAATCCAGATACGCAGTATTTT,TRBV10-3,once,TRBJ2-3,TRBD2
CASRKGLGTQVDTQYF,TGTGCCAGCAGAAAAGGCCTAGGAACCCAAGTAGATACGCAGTATTTT,TRBV2,NA,TRBJ2-3,NA
CASSRLAGVSNEQFF,TGTGCTAGCAGCCGCCTAGCGGGGGTGAGCAATGAGCAGTTCTTC,TRBV7-7,NA,TRBJ2-1,TRBD2
CASSPRQGLNTEAFF,TGTGCCAGCAGCCCCCGACAGGGTTTGAACACTGAAGCTTTCTTT,TRBV7-2,NA,TRBJ1-1,TRBD1
CASSPLSGELFF,TGTGCCAGCAGTCCACTTTCCGGGGAGCTGTTTTTT,TRBV7-9,few,TRBJ2-2,NA
CASTYRGKNGYTF,TGTGCCAGCACCTACAGGGGGAAGAACGGCTACACCTTC,TRBV13,NA,TRBJ1-2,TRBD1
CASRRGGRGYTF,TGTGCCAGCAGGCGAGGGGGTAGGGGCTACACCTTC,TRBV28,NA,TRBJ1-2,NA
CASSQAHGETQYF,TGCGCCAGCAGCCAAGCTCACGGAGAGACCCAGTACTTC,TRBV4-1,NA,TRBJ2-5,NA
CASSLTGFYGYTF,TGTGCCAGCAGTTTGACAGGGTTCTATGGCTACACCTTC,TRBV12-3/TRBV12-4,NA,TRBJ1-2,TRBD1
CASSQAGLNLAKNIQYF,TGTGCCAGCAGCCAAGCTGGGCTGAATCTAGCCAAAAACATTCAGTACTTC,TRBV4-2,NA,TRBJ2-4,NA
CASSPFQGLANEQFF,TGTGCCAGCAGCCCCTTCCAGGGACTAGCCAATGAGCAGTTCTTC,TRBV7-7,NA,TRBJ2-1,TRBD2
CASSLVPGGLETQYF,TGCGCCAGCAGCTTGGTACCCGGCGGGTTAGAGACCCAGTACTTC,TRBV5-1,once,TRBJ2-5,NA
CARNWTGRGTGELFF,TGTGCCAGAAACTGGACAGGACGGGGCACCGGGGAGCTGTTTTTT,TRBV5-3,NA,TRBJ2-2,TRBD1
CASSPGISNQPQHF,TGCGCCAGCAGCCCAGGGATCAGCAATCAGCCCCAGCATTTT,TRBV5-1,few,TRBJ1-5,NA
CASSRGGLTEAFF,TGTGCCAGCAGCCGAGGGGGATTGACTGAAGCTTTCTTT,TRBV3-1/TRBV3-2,few,TRBJ1-1,NA
CASSLIAANTEAFF,TGCGCCAGCAGCTTGATAGCGGCGAACACTGAAGCTTTCTTT,TRBV5-1,NA,TRBJ1-1,NA